This TCR beta chain was sequenced during a study of cytomegalovirus exposure and HLA in healthy donors. All donors participated as healthy donors of bone marrow. PCR employed 60 Vbeta and 13 Jbeta primers. Repertoires were generated with immunoSEQ multiplex PCR, while TCRdb's copy carries only in-frame clones and drops some. The data hold roughly 120,000 clones, with roughly 80% observed a single time. From germline, CDR1 is MNHEY and CDR2 SMNVEV (reference sequence). Unmatched junction bases numbered 6, after V lost 5 bases and J lost 4 bases. The length of the CDR3 is 15 residues. Sequenced: PBMCs. The V gene is TRBV27, the J gene TRBJ2-1, with 9 bases fitting TRBD2. The sequence came from a man aged 25-45 years in good health and CMV-seronegative. This chain's CDR3 is CASSVAGASYNEQFF. CDR3 nucleotides: TGTGCCAGCAGTGTAGCGGGAGCGAGTTACAATGAGCAGTTCTTC.